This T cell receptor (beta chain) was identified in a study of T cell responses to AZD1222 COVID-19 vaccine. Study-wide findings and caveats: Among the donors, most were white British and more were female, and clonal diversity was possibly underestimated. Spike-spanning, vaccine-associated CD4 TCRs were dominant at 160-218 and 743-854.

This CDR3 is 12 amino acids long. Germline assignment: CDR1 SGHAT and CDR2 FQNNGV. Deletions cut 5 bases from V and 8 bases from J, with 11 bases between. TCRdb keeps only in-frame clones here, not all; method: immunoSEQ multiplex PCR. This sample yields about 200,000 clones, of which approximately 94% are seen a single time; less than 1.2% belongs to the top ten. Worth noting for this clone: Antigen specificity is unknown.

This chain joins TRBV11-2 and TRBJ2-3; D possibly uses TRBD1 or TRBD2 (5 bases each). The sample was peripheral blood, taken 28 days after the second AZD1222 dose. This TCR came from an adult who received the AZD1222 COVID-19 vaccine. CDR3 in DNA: TGTGCCAGCAGCGAGAGAGGGGTTACGCAGTATTTT. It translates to CASSERGVTQYF.